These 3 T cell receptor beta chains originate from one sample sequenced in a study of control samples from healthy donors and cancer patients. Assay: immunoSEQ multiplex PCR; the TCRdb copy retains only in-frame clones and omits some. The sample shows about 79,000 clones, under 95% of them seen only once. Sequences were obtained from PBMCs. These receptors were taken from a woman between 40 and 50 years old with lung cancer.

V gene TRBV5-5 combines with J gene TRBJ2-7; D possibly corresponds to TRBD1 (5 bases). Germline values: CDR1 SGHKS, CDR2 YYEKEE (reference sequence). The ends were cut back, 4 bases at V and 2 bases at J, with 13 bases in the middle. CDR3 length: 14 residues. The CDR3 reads CASSHPDSPYEQYF. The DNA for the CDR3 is TGTGCCAGCAGCCATCCAGACAGCCCCTACGAGCAGTACTTC.

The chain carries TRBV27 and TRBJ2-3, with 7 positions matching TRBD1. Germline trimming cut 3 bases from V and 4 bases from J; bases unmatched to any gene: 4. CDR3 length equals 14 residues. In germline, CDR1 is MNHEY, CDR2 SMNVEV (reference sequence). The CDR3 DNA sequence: TGTGCCAGCAGTTTTGGGACAGCCCCAGATACGCAGTATTTT. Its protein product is CASSFGTAPDTQYF.

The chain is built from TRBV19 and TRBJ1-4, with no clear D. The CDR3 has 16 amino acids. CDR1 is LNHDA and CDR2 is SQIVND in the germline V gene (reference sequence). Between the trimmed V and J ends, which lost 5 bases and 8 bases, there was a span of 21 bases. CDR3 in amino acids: CASSVSFRRKYEKLFF. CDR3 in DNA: TGTGCCAGTAGTGTCTCATTTAGGCGTAAATACGAAAAACTGTTTTTT.